What follows is one T cell receptor (beta chain) and its context. This clone showed up just once. The clone's antigen remains unknown. No per-base quality is available; no much larger clone lies one base away. This entry belongs to a study of Ad26.COV2.S vaccination and SARS-CoV-2 variants (dated by TCRdb to about 2021). Some background on the complete study: Donors in the vaccine arm were drawn from COV1001, a multicentre, randomized, double-blind, placebo-controlled phase I-IIa trial testing Ad26.COV2.S in healthy adults. Ad26.COV2.S was administered intramuscularly at 5 x 10^10 or 1 x 10^11 viral particles, either as a single shot or as two shots given 56 days apart. Sequencing of the TCRbeta repertoire served to evaluate the specificity and breadth of SARS-CoV-2-reactive T cell receptors following Ad26.COV2.S vaccination. A total of approximately 32 samples were included in the TCR-sequenced set, comprising about 20 Ad26.COV2.S vaccine recipients, 5 placebo recipients and 8 SARS-CoV-2 convalescent individuals. Trial participants were randomized into five groups of five, in which low-dose or high-dose Ad26.COV2.S was given once or twice, or placebo was given on both occasions. Investigators remained blinded to trial group allocation during experiments and outcome assessment.

The CDR3 holds 12 amino acids from the cysteine to the phenylalanine. Solely the CDR3 DNA is kept, with 36 bases framed from the first base. CDR1 and CDR2 (MDHEN, SYDVKM) derive from the germline V gene. Trimming at the junction amounts to 5 bases on V and 6 bases on J, and the germline ends lie 11 bases apart. Study-wide conclusions, independent of this receptor: The authors noted that total T cell responses may have been underestimated by the TCR breadth and depth analyses. After vaccination, substantial breadth of spike-specific CD8+ and CD4+ T cell responses was reported. Comparing responses between vaccine doses or regimens was not something the study was powered to do. Comparable non-spike TCR breadth was observed between vaccine and placebo recipients, consistent with only spike being contained in the vaccine. Spike-specific TCR breadth was higher in Ad26.COV2.S recipients than in placebo recipients (P = 0.0014).

The treatment or condition label on this specimen signifies: around 19 received Ad26.COV2.S at low or high dose, single or two shots; about five received placebo; per-sample allocation not given. For vaccine and placebo recipients, repertoires were sequenced using samples collected on day 63 after the first injection. Cohort 1b enrolled about 25 adults aged 18-55 years at a single site in Boston, USA, between 29 July and 7 August 2020. Ad26.COV2.S consisted of a replication-incompetent adenovirus type 26 vector by which a prefusion-stabilized SARS-CoV-2 spike protein from the original Wuhan strain was expressed. The immunoSEQ Assay was used to sequence TCRbeta CDR3 regions. After extraction, genomic DNA underwent amplification by bias-controlled multiplex PCR, followed by high-throughput sequencing. The paper's data handling went like this. To quantify the absolute abundance of every unique TCRbeta CDR3 region, sequences were collapsed and filtered. T cell fraction was estimated by normalization of TCRbeta template counts to usable DNA, with usable DNA being measured through amplification of reference genes present in all nucleated cells. Repertoire TCRs were annotated as SARS-CoV-2-specific by exact matching of V gene, CDR3 amino acid sequence and J gene to a known reactive TCR set. MIRA supplied the reference SARS-CoV-2 TCR set, which was filtered for enrichment in COVID-19-positive ImmuneCODE repertoires so that public or cross-reactive TCRs were removed. Using the MIRA antigens, annotated TCRs were further analysed by specific ORF or by position within an ORF. Breadth was defined as the number of annotated unique rearrangements divided by the total number of unique productive rearrangements, and depth was defined as the summed frequency of the annotated unique rearrangements. Two-sided Wilcoxon rank-sum tests were applied when comparing TCR breadth between groups. TCRdb took over this immuneACCESS table, retaining in-frame rearrangements with V and J assigned. Such tables are incomplete; in checked studies, under half of the missing clones stem from an unresolved V gene, and the remainder is unexplained. The D gene and trimming were derived from the DNA, and the V and J assignments and clone size from that table. The sample contains some 450,000 clones, 80% to 95% of them found a single time. Together, the top ten hold roughly 4.3% of the sample.

This TCR came from a person between 18 and 59 years old who received the Ad26.COV2.S COVID-19 vaccine or a placebo. The specimen comprised peripheral blood, sampled in a trial of Ad26.COV2.S vaccine versus placebo. The chain is encoded by TRBV28 joined to TRBJ2-7; the D gene is possibly TRBD1, with 6 bases matching. The sequenced DNA is TGTGCCAGCAGTAATCTCAGGGGCGAGCAGTACTTC. Its amino acids are CASSNLRGEQYF.